Listed here are 21 T cell receptor beta chains from one sample, sequenced in a study of regulatory T cells in long-lasting Graves disease. Indicated time point: newly diagnosed GD, antithyroid drugs for less than 3 months. TCR sequences were obtained from RNA taken from PBMCs. For TCR beta, libraries came from iRepertoire HTBI primers and Arm-PCR of CDR3 regions. MiXCR, applied by TCRdb to the multiplex PCR reads, yields one record per CDR3 protein. The sample carries 500,000 or so distinct CDR3 sequences, 15% to 20% recorded once. In addition, the sample was reused for a study of T cells in Graves' hyperthyroidism and ophthalmopathy.

The sample was peripheral blood mononuclear cells (PBMCs), taken at new diagnosis, from a patient treated with antithyroid drugs. The receptors originated from a man aged 35 to 55 with Graves disease.

This clonotype was detected ten times or more. The V call is TRBV5-1, the J call TRBJ2-2, with no clear D. CDR1 is SGHRS and CDR2 is YFSETQ in the germline V gene. Trimming pared 0 bases from V and 7 bases from J, leaving 4 bases between. The CDR3 covers 12 residues. Here the CDR3 reads CASSLDDGELFF. CDR3 in DNA: TGCGCCAGCAGCTTGGATGACGGGGAGCTGTTTTTT.

This clonotype was counted only a few times. CDR3 sequence (DNA): TGCAGCGTATTAGCGGGATCTGGTTACGAGCAGTACTTC. Translated: CSVLAGSGYEQYF. V and J are TRBV29-1 and TRBJ2-7; 8 bases align to TRBD2. CDR1 is SQVTM, CDR2 ANQGSEA, per germline. Trimming removed 6 bases from V and 4 bases from J; junction bases left unmatched: 8. This CDR3 region has 13 residues.

This chain connects TRBV7-2 to TRBJ2-3; no firm D call. Deletions cut 2 bases from V and 2 bases from J, with 11 bases between. Per the germline V gene, CDR1 is SGHTA and CDR2 is FQGNSA. The CDR3 is 15 residues long. CDR3 in amino acids: CASSLLSRSTDTQYF. CDR3 sequence (DNA): TGTGCCAGCAGCTTACTGAGTAGGTCCACAGATACGCAGTATTTT.

In its sample, this clonotype was seen a few times. A single base separates this from a much larger clone, so it may be a read error. The gene calls are TRBV20-1 and TRBJ2-2; 10 nucleotides match TRBD2. Per germline, CDR1 DFQATT and CDR2 SNEGSKA (reference sequence). The CDR3 is made up of 16 amino acids. The CDR3 bases are TGCAGTGCTAGGAGGGCCAGCGGGAGGGTCACCGGGGAGCCGTTTTTT. As protein: CSARRASGRVTGEPFF.

This clonotype was detected ten times or more. V gene TRBV18 combines with J gene TRBJ2-2; possibly TRBD1 for D (5 bases). This CDR3 has 12 amino acids. Germline lookup yields CDR1 KGHSH and CDR2 LQKENI. The germline V and J ends were trimmed by 5 bases and 4 bases, with 5 bases remaining between them. Here the CDR3 DNA reads TGTGCCAGCTCAGACAGCACCGGGGAGCTGTTTTTT. This sequence encodes CASSDSTGELFF.

This chain joins TRBV19 and TRBJ1-4; D is possibly TRBD1 (5 bases). This CDR3 has 12 amino acids. CDR1 and CDR2 from the germline V gene are LNHDA and SQIVND (reference sequence). V lost 5 bases to trimming and J lost 7 bases, with 8 bases between them. The CDR3 DNA reads TGTGCCAGTAGTCAAGGGACTGAAAAACTGTTTTTT. Residues: CASSQGTEKLFF. The full variable domain, with the rest looked up from reference TRBV19 and TRBJ1-4, is DGGITQSPKYLFRKEGQNVTLSCEQNLNHDAMYWYRQDPGQGLRLIYYSQIVNDFQKGDIAEGYSVSREKKESFPLTVTSAQKNPTAFYLCASSQGTEKLFFGSGTQLSVL.

This clonotype was recorded many times. The CDR3 DNA is TGTGCCAGCAGCTTGGGTCCCGACTACGAGCAGTACTTC. This gives the protein CASSLGPDYEQYF. The gene calls are TRBV7-9 and TRBJ2-7; unclear D gene. Germline CDR1 and CDR2: SEHNR and FQNEAQ (reference sequence). With 3 bases removed from V and 3 bases from J, the gap between germline ends came to 9 bases. The CDR3 covers 13 residues.

This clonotype occurred many times. The V call is TRBV28, the J call TRBJ2-3; 7 bases line up with TRBD2. The CDR3 extends over 15 amino acids. Germline V gene data show CDR1 as MDHEN and CDR2 as SYDVKM. Losses at the gene ends were 6 bases for V and 0 bases for J; bases not matched to a gene: 6. The CDR3 loop reads CASSTAGISTDTQYF. The CDR3 DNA is TGTGCCAGCAGCACAGCGGGAATCAGCACAGATACGCAGTATTTT.

The sample holds many counts of this clonotype. The V call is TRBV2, the J call TRBJ2-3, with 14 bases that match TRBD2. Germline CDR1 is SNHLY and CDR2 is FYNNEI. CDR3 length: 15 residues. The V gene end was trimmed by 6 bases and the J gene end by 5 bases; junction bases not matched to a gene: 4. The CDR3 sequence: CASRGLAGVRDTQYF. CDR3 bases: TGTGCCAGCAGGGGACTAGCGGGAGTGCGAGATACGCAGTATTTT. The complete variable domain, with remaining parts taken from reference TRBV2 and TRBJ2-3, reads EPEVTQTPSHQVTQMGQEVILRCVPISNHLYFYWYRQILGQKVEFLVSFYNNEISEKSEIFDDQFSVERPDGSNFTLKIRSTKLEDSAMYFCASRGLAGVRDTQYFGPGTRLTVL.

This clonotype appeared many times. This chain joins TRBV11-3 and TRBJ1-4; no clear D. The CDR3 has 14 residues. Deletions cut 3 bases from V and 5 bases from J, with 10 bases between. Germline CDR1 SGHNT, CDR2 YENEEA. The CDR3 region is CASSLGSSNEKLFF. Here the CDR3 DNA reads TGTGCCAGCAGCTTGGGCAGTTCGAATGAAAAACTGTTTTTT.

This clonotype was observed a few times. A much larger clone differs from this one at a single base, so this may be a read error. This rearrangement joins TRBV6-1 to TRBJ2-7; D uncertain. The CDR3 length is 12 residues. Trimming took off 6 bases at V and 3 bases at J, with 9 bases between the two ends. CDR1 is MNHNS, CDR2 SASEGT, per germline. CDR3: CASRVGHYEQYF. DNA of the CDR3: TGTGCCAGCAGGGTAGGGCACTACGAGCAGTACTTC.

This clonotype was counted at least ten times. The genes are TRBV5-1 and TRBJ1-4, with no clear D. The CDR3 has 15 amino acids. Germline V CDR1 and CDR2: SGHRS, YFSETQ. V lost 3 bases and J lost 7, with 16 bases in between. This CDR3 is CASSSQTVGSEKLFF. CDR3 in DNA: TGCGCCAGCAGCTCTCAGACGGTGGGGAGTGAAAAACTGTTTTTT.

This clonotype was counted many times. The chain couples TRBV7-9 to TRBJ2-1; 7 bases fit TRBD1. Germline V gene data show CDR1 as SEHNR and CDR2 as FQNEAQ (reference sequence). The junction had 1 base not matched to a gene; V was cut back by 0 bases and J by 8 bases. The CDR3 spans 13 residues. The CDR3 bases are TGTGCCAGCAGCTTAGCGGGGACAGATGAGCAGTTCTTC. Its translation: CASSLAGTDEQFF.

Many counts were recorded for this clonotype. The rearrangement links TRBV28 to TRBJ2-7, with 10 nucleotides matching TRBD2. The CDR3 loop spans 15 amino acids. Germline V lookup: CDR1 MDHEN, CDR2 SYDVKM. The ends lost 4 bases at V and 3 bases at J; junction bases unmatched: 6. CDR3 sequence: CASSYRSSGSYEQYF. CDR3 nucleotides: TGTGCCAGCAGTTACCGATCTAGCGGGAGCTACGAGCAGTACTTC.

This rearrangement joins TRBV7-2 to TRBJ1-2; D gene ambiguous. The CDR3 consists of 16 residues. V was pared by 0 bases and J by 0 bases, with 11 bases between. The germline V gene has CDR1 SGHTA and CDR2 FQGNSA. The CDR3 DNA follows: TGTGCCAGCAGCTTAGCGCCGGCACTAGCTAACTATGGCTACACCTTC. Amino acids: CASSLAPALANYGYTF.

In nucleotides, the CDR3 is TGCAGTGCTAGGGAGAAGGGAACGGGATTATACAATGAGCAGTTCTTC. This sequence encodes CSAREKGTGLYNEQFF. The chain combines TRBV20-1 with TRBJ2-1, with D perhaps matching TRBD2 (5 bases). The V end was cut by 3 bases, the J end by 4 bases, with 19 bases between. This CDR3 has 16 residues. Germline V gene data show CDR1 as DFQATT and CDR2 as SNEGSKA (reference sequence).

In its sample, this clonotype was seen many times. This rearrangement joins TRBV3-1 to TRBJ1-1; D gene unclear. CDR1 and CDR2 from the germline V gene are LGHDT and YNNKEL (reference sequence). This CDR3 comprises 14 residues. The V gene lost 2 bases and the J gene lost 1 base, with 8 bases spanning the gap. Written as DNA, the CDR3 is TGTGCCAGCAGCCAACTCAGAAAGAACACTGAAGCTTTCTTT. Translation: CASSQLRKNTEAFF. Complete variable domain (other parts from reference TRBV3-1 and TRBJ1-1): DTAVSQTPKYLVTQMGNDKSIKCEQNLGHDTMYWYKQDSKKFLKIMFSYNNKELIINETVPNRFSPKSPDKAHLNLHINSLELGDSAVYFCASSQLRKNTEAFFGQGTRLTVV.

This clonotype was counted ten times or more. The chain joins TRBV28 to TRBJ2-7; 12 positions agree with TRBD2. Germline trimming cut 6 bases from V and 4 bases from J; bases unmatched to any gene: 13. Germline assignment: CDR1 MDHEN and CDR2 SYDVKM. This CDR3 region has 17 residues. CDR3 coding DNA: TGTGCCAGCAGCCCGCTGGGGCTAGCGGGAGGGCCATACGAGCAGTACTTC. This gives the protein CASSPLGLAGGPYEQYF.

This clonotype was counted at least ten times. The junction departs from germline at one end; a sequencing error may be responsible. The gene calls are TRBV6-1 and TRBJ2-7, with a tentative D call TRBD2 (7 bases). This CDR3 spans 14 amino acids. CDR1 MNHNS and CDR2 SASEGT come from the germline V gene. The chain's CDR3 is CASSGDVRGAEQCF. The CDR3 DNA sequence: TGTGCCAGCAGCGGAGACGTTCGGGGGGCCGAGCAGTGCTTC.

This clonotype was found a few times. The rearrangement links TRBV7-9 to TRBJ2-1; D unresolved. The V gene's germline CDR1 is SEHNR and CDR2 FQNEAQ (reference sequence). The CDR3 spans 18 residues. Trimming stripped 3 bases from V and 5 bases from J, with 23 bases between. The CDR3 protein is CASSFSSGPQRTHNEQFF. The DNA for the CDR3 is TGTGCCAGCAGCTTTTCTTCTGGCCCCCAGCGAACCCACAATGAGCAGTTCTTC.

This clonotype was recorded at least ten times. The chain uses TRBV3-1 and TRBJ1-1; D uncertain. V lost 4 bases to trimming and J lost 1 base, with 22 bases between them. Germline CDR1 is LGHDT and CDR2 is YNNKEL (reference sequence). The CDR3 runs to 18 residues. DNA for the CDR3: TGTGCCAGCAGCCCCGTCCGGACCCCCCAACGGGAGAACACTGAAGCTTTCTTT. It yields the protein CASSPVRTPQRENTEAFF.